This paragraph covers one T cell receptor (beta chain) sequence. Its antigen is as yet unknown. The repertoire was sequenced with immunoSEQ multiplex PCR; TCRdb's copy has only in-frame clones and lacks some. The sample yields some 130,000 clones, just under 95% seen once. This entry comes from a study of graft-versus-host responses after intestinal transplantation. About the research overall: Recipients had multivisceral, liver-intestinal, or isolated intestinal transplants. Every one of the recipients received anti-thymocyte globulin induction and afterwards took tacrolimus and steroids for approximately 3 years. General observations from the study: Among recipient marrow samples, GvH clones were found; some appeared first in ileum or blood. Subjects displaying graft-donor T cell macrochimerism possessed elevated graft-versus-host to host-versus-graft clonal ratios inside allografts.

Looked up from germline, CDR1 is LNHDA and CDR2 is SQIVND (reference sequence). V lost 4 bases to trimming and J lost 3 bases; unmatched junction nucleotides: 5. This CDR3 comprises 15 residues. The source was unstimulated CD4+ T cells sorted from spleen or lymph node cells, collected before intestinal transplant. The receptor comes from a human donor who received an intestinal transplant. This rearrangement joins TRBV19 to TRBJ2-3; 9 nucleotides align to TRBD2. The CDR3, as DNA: TGTGCCAGTAGTAGCGGGAGGGCCTCGACAGATACGCAGTATTTT. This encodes CASSSGRASTDTQYF. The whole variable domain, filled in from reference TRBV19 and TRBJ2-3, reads DGGITQSPKYLFRKEGQNVTLSCEQNLNHDAMYWYRQDPGQGLRLIYYSQIVNDFQKGDIAEGYSVSREKKESFPLTVTSAQKNPTAFYLCASSSGRASTDTQYFGPGTRLTVL.